This T cell receptor (beta chain) derives from a study of blood T cell repertoires in COVID-19. The wider study: The study drew acute and convalescent COVID-19 samples from the United States, Italy and Spain. PBMCs, B-cell-depleted T cells, or T cells provided the cDNA or gDNA that made up the material.

Per the study methods: Amplification of reference gene primers provided the estimated nucleated cell counts. The table came from immunoSEQ multiplex PCR; TCRdb's copy has only in-frame clones and leaves some out. The DNA gave D and trimming, while V, J and clone size come from that table. The sample has approximately 85,000 clones; just over 85% are singletons. V shed 10 bases and J shed 6 bases, with 20 bases lying between them. The CDR3 has 14 amino acids. Per germline, CDR1 ENHRY and CDR2 SYGVKD. This TCR came from a woman aged 80 or older in a cohort sampled during active or convalescent COVID-19. Sequencing input: peripheral blood. This sequence joins TRBV10-3 and TRBJ2-3, with a tentative D call TRBD1 (5 bases). CDR3 sequence (DNA): TGTGCCACCGCCCAGGGTAACAGCGTGGATACGCAGTATTTT. Amino acid sequence: CATAQGNSVDTQYF.